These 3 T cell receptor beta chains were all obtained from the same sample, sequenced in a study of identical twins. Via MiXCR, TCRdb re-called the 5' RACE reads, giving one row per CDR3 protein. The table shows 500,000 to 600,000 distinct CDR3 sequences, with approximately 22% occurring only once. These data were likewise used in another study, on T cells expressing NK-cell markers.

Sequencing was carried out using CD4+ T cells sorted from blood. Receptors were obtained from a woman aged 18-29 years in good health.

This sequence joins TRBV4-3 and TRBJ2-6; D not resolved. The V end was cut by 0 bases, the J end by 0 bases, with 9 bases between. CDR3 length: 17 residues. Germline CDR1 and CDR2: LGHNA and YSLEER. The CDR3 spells CASSQEPLGSGANVLTF. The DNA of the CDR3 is TGCGCCAGCAGCCAAGAGCCCTTGGGCTCTGGGGCCAACGTCCTGACTTTC.

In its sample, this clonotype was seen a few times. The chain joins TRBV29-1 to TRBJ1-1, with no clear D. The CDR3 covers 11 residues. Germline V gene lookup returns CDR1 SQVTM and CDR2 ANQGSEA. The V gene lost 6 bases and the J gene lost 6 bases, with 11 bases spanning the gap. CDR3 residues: CSVSDGPEAFF. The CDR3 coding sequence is TGCAGCGTCTCCGACGGCCCTGAAGCTTTCTTT.

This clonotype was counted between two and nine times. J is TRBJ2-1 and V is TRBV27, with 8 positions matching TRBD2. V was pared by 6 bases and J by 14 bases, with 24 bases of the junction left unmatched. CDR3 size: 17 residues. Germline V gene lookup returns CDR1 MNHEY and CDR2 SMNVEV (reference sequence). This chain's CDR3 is CASRTPPGTSFTPSEFF. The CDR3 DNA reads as TGTGCCAGCAGAACCCCTCCCGGGACTAGTTTTACGCCGTCAGAGTTCTTC.